Each of the 5 T cell receptor beta chains below was sequenced from the same sample in a study of OX40 agonist ivuxolimab in advanced cancers. Library construction relied on the immunoSEQ multiplex PCR assay. The clones in this table, taken by TCRdb from immuneACCESS, are in-frame only. Not every clone is retained; where verified, under half of the shortfall comes from an unresolved V gene, and the cause of the rest is unknown. In all, the sample holds tens of thousands of clones, and approximately 92% of those were seen once. The top ten clonotypes cover about 0.3% of the sample. The source was CD4+ or CD8+ T cells sorted from blood, collected in a trial of the OX40 agonist ivuxolimab. These receptors all come from an adult with an advanced solid tumor such as melanoma, head and neck, liver or kidney cancer.

The chain has TRBV30 and TRBJ1-2, with TRBD1 as a possible D gene (6 bases). CDR1 GTSNPN and CDR2 SVGIG come from the germline V gene (reference sequence). The V and J ends lost 0 bases and 3 bases respectively, with 8 bases between them. CDR3 size: 13 residues. This CDR3 is CAWSVNRDYGYTF. DNA for the CDR3: TGTGCCTGGAGTGTAAACAGGGACTATGGCTACACCTTC.

CDR3 coding DNA: TGTGCCAGCAGTTCTAACTCATGGGGGGAGGGAAGGAACGAGCAGTACTTC. Protein: CASSSNSWGEGRNEQYF. V usage is TRBV7-9 and J usage is TRBJ2-7, with TRBD2 matching 7 bases. With V trimmed by 6 bases and J by 5 bases, 19 bases remained unmatched. The CDR3 extends over 17 amino acids. The V gene's germline CDR1 is SEHNR and CDR2 FQNEAQ (reference sequence).

This sequence joins TRBV15 and TRBJ2-2; TRBD1 matches 7 bases. V trimming: 1 base; J trimming: 4 bases; junction bases outside the gene matches: 3. Germline V lookup: CDR1 LNHNV, CDR2 YYDKDF (reference sequence). The CDR3 extends over 15 amino acids. DNA for the CDR3: TGTGCCACCAGCAGAGCGGGACAGTCCACCGGGGAGCTGTTTTTT. This sequence encodes CATSRAGQSTGELFF.

CDR3 DNA: TGTGCCAGCTCACCGAGGACGGACGATGGCTACACCTTC. Translating it yields CASSPRTDDGYTF. V is TRBV18 and J is TRBJ1-2; D is unresolved. Germline CDR1 is KGHSH and CDR2 is LQKENI. There are 13 residues in the CDR3. The germline V and J ends were trimmed by 3 bases and 6 bases, with 11 bases remaining between them. Full variable domain (missing parts from reference TRBV18 and TRBJ1-2): NAGVMQNPRHLVRRRGQEARLRCSPMKGHSHVYWYRQLPEEGLKFMVYLQKENIIDESGMPKERFSAEFPKEGPSILRIQQVVRGDSAAYFCASSPRTDDGYTFGSGTRLTVV.

The chain uses TRBV5-1 and TRBJ2-1, with D maybe TRBD1 (5 bases). The CDR3 runs to 12 residues. The germline gives CDR1 SGHRS, CDR2 YFSETQ. The germline V and J ends were trimmed by 4 bases and 10 bases, with 12 bases remaining between them. For the CDR3, the DNA is TGCGCCAGCAGCAGGAACCAGGGAGAGCAGTTCTTC. Translated, it gives CASSRNQGEQFF.